A selection of T cell receptor beta chains follows, all from one sample in a study of OX40 agonist ivuxolimab in advanced cancers. This table comes from immunoSEQ multiplex PCR, and its TCRdb copy is limited to in-frame clones, with some not included. The top ten clones hold roughly 4.9% of a sample with 90,000 to 95,000 clones, about 89% of them seen once. The sequencing here drew on CD4+ or CD8+ T cells sorted from blood, taken in a trial of the OX40 agonist ivuxolimab. The receptor source for this set is an adult with an advanced solid tumor such as melanoma, head and neck, liver or kidney cancer. CDR3s include the opening cysteine and the closing phenylalanine or tryptophan. D genes are given only for firm matches. Only some rows state a clone size, as once, few, many or a class for expanded clones.

d_call j_call cdr3_length v_call clone_size cdr3_aa cdr3_nt
. TRBJ2-6 16 TRBV7-6 . CASSLYSLSGANVLTF TGTGCCAGCAGCTTATACTCTCTCTCTGGGGCCAACGTCCTGACTTTC
TRBD2 TRBJ2-3 15 TRBV19 . CASSKTSGSTDTQYF TGTGCCAGTAGTAAGACTAGCGGAAGCACAGATACGCAGTATTTT
. TRBJ2-2 13 TRBV2 once CASNWRYTGELFF TGTGCCAGCAATTGGAGATACACCGGGGAGCTGTTTTTT
. TRBJ2-5 14 TRBV7-2 . CASSRPGSVETQYF TGTGCCAGCAGCCGTCCCGGGTCCGTTGAGACCCAGTACTTC
. TRBJ2-1 14 TRBV7-6 once CASGPTRSYNEQFF TGTGCTAGCGGCCCTACTAGGTCCTACAATGAGCAGTTCTTC
. TRBJ2-1 11 TRBV2 . CASSGYNEQFF TGTGCCAGCAGCGGTTACAATGAGCAGTTCTTC
TRBD1 TRBJ2-7 13 TRBV29-1 . CSAGQGETYEQYF TGCAGCGCCGGACAGGGGGAAACCTACGAGCAGTACTTC
TRBD1 TRBJ2-1 14 TRBV30 . CAWVPGGWYNEQFF TGTGCCTGGGTCCCAGGGGGTTGGTACAATGAGCAGTTCTTC
. TRBJ1-2 16 TRBV9 . CASSVANTGGGYGYTF TGTGCCAGCAGCGTAGCTAACACGGGGGGTGGCTATGGCTACACCTTC
. TRBJ1-2 13 TRBV5-1 . CASSLVQADGYTF TGCGCCAGCAGCTTGGTGCAGGCGGATGGGTACACCTTC
. TRBJ1-6 13 TRBV30 . CAWTAQDNSPLHF TGTGCCTGGACGGCGCAGGATAATTCACCCCTCCACTTT
TRBD2 TRBJ2-2 15 TRBV2 . CASSEASGSPGELFF TGTGCCAGCAGTGAAGCTAGCGGGAGTCCCGGGGAGCTGTTTTTT
. TRBJ1-1 16 TRBV19 . CASSPIQQRINTEAFF TGTGCCAGTAGTCCCATCCAACAGAGGATTAACACTGAAGCTTTCTTT
TRBD2 TRBJ2-7 15 TRBV6-1 once CASSEASSGAYEQYF TGTGCCAGCAGTGAAGCGTCTAGCGGAGCCTACGAGCAGTACTTC
. TRBJ1-2 13 TRBV7-8 . CASSLDRVNGYTF TGTGCCAGCAGCTTAGACAGGGTTAATGGCTACACCTTC
TRBD2 TRBJ2-1 16 TRBV19 . CASSISSGRSYNEQFF TGTGCCAGTAGTATTTCCAGCGGGAGATCCTACAATGAGCAGTTCTTC
TRBD2 TRBJ2-3 17 TRBV7-9 . CASSRGLAGVEADTQYF TGTGCCAGCAGCCGTGGACTAGCGGGAGTCGAGGCAGATACGCAGTATTTT
. TRBJ1-2 11 TRBV7-8 . CASSRGYGYTF TGTGCCAGCAGCAGGGGCTATGGCTACACCTTC
. TRBJ1-5 15 TRBV28 few CASSLSGEGNQPQHF TGTGCCAGCAGTTTATCCGGGGAGGGCAATCAGCCCCAGCATTTT
. TRBJ2-3 16 TRBV5-1 . CASSLSGPGPTDTQYF TGCGCCAGCAGCTTGAGCGGACCCGGGCCCACAGATACGCAGTATTTT
. TRBJ1-2 16 TRBV30 . CAWRSNRVQINYGYTF TGTGCCTGGCGATCCAACCGGGTCCAAATTAACTATGGCTACACCTTC
TRBD2 TRBJ2-7 16 TRBV10-1 . CASSDGLALSSYEQYF TGCGCCAGCAGTGATGGACTAGCCTTGAGCTCCTACGAGCAGTACTTC
TRBD2 TRBJ2-5 15 TRBV5-4 once CASSQAERGTETQYF TGTGCCAGCAGCCAAGCGGAGCGGGGGACGGAGACCCAGTACTTC
. TRBJ1-4 17 TRBV7-8 once CASSRGQRRATNEKLFF TGTGCCAGCAGCCGTGGACAGAGACGCGCAACTAATGAAAAACTGTTTTTT
. TRBJ2-7 15 TRBV6-5 . CASSYSNRVGYEQYF TGTGCCAGCAGTTACTCGAACAGGGTGGGCTACGAGCAGTACTTC
. TRBJ1-1 15 TRBV5-6 . CASSLGGREGTEAFF TGTGCCAGCAGCCTGGGGGGCAGGGAGGGCACTGAAGCTTTCTTT
TRBD1 TRBJ1-6 15 TRBV27 . CASNIDRGFTSPLHF TGTGCCAGCAACATAGACAGGGGATTTACTTCACCCCTCCACTTT
. TRBJ1-3 13 TRBV30 . CAWSPAARNTIYF TGTGCCTGGAGTCCGGCAGCCAGAAACACCATATATTTT
. TRBJ1-1 10 TRBV20-1 . CSAQTREAFF TGCAGTGCGCAAACAAGAGAAGCTTTCTTT
TRBD1 TRBJ1-3 18 TRBV5-5 . CASSPGQGAENSGNTIYF TGTGCCAGCAGCCCGGGACAGGGGGCTGAAAACTCTGGAAACACCATATATTTT
TRBD1 TRBJ1-4 15 TRBV6-6 . CASSYSRGRGEKLFF TGTGCCAGCAGTTACAGCAGGGGGCGCGGTGAAAAACTGTTTTTT
. TRBJ2-1 13 TRBV9 . CASSVARYNEQFF TGTGCCAGCAGCGTGGCCCGCTACAATGAGCAGTTCTTC
. TRBJ2-5 14 TRBV7-2 . CASSRSTRTETQYF TGTGCCAGCAGCCGCTCGACGAGGACGGAGACCCAGTACTTC
. TRBJ1-4 15 TRBV19 once CASSVDGANNEKLFF TGTGCCAGTAGTGTCGATGGGGCCAATAATGAAAAACTGTTTTTT
. TRBJ1-1 13 TRBV5-8 . CASSLPVNTEAFF TGTGCCAGCAGCTTGCCAGTTAACACTGAAGCTTTCTTT
. TRBJ2-2 14 TRBV19 . CASSRDTNTGELFF TGTGCCAGTAGCCGGGACACCAACACCGGGGAGCTGTTTTTT
. TRBJ2-7 13 TRBV28 . CASSLGSISEQYF TGTGCCAGCAGTTTGGGCAGTATCTCCGAGCAGTACTTC
TRBD1 TRBJ1-1 14 TRBV6-1 . CASSGETGLVEAFF TGTGCCAGCAGTGGAGAGACAGGGTTAGTAGAAGCTTTCTTT
. TRBJ2-3 12 TRBV29-1 . CSVETGKDTQYF TGCAGCGTTGAAACAGGGAAAGATACGCAGTATTTT
. TRBJ1-2 14 TRBV11-3 . CASTPSGGNYGYTF TGTGCCAGCACCCCCTCGGGGGGCAACTATGGCTACACCTTC
. TRBJ2-1 20 TRBV2 . CASTPVRTGASGSLIWEQFF TGTGCCAGCACCCCCGTAAGGACAGGGGCTAGCGGGAGTCTAATATGGGAGCAGTTCTTC
TRBD2 TRBJ2-3 16 TRBV29-1 . CSVEALSGRLGDTQYF TGCAGCGTTGAAGCCCTTAGCGGGAGACTGGGGGATACGCAGTATTTT
. TRBJ1-6 16 TRBV30 . CAWSASEAGSGSPLHF TGTGCCTGGAGTGCCTCTGAGGCAGGGAGCGGTTCACCCCTCCACTTT
TRBD1 TRBJ2-7 16 TRBV6-5 . CASSYSTGQTPTTQYF TGTGCCAGCAGTTACTCTACGGGACAGACCCCTACGACGCAGTACTTC
. TRBJ1-4 20 TRBV28 once CASSPPATNDLGSVGEKLFF TGTGCCAGCAGTCCTCCGGCGACAAACGACCTCGGGAGCGTGGGTGAAAAACTGTTTTTT
. TRBJ1-1 13 TRBV6-4 once CASSAGGGTEAFF TGTGCCAGCAGTGCCGGGGGCGGTACTGAAGCTTTCTTT
TRBD2 TRBJ2-2 19 TRBV7-2 . CASSPTAGLAGDRAGELFF TGTGCCAGCAGCCCGACGGCGGGGCTAGCGGGAGACCGGGCCGGGGAGCTGTTTTTT
. TRBJ2-1 14 TRBV2 . CASSERVFGDEQFF TGTGCCAGCAGTGAGCGGGTTTTTGGGGATGAGCAGTTCTTC
TRBD2 TRBJ2-1 16 TRBV29-1 . CSVGSASGLSYNEQFF TGCAGCGTTGGATCGGCTAGCGGGTTGTCCTACAATGAGCAGTTCTTC